This TCR beta chain originates from a study of PD-1 blockade in classical Hodgkin lymphoma. Study at large: Patients had nivolumab dosed at 3 mg/kg, delivered intravenously every 2 weeks. Whole-study results and caveats: Complete responders' baseline diversity resembled that of newly diagnosed patients. Compared with baseline, CD4+ but not CD8+ TCR diversity had risen significantly by C4D1.

CDR3 length: 13 residues. Germline V gene lookup returns CDR1 SGHVS and CDR2 FNYEAQ. V lost 5 bases and J lost 3, with 7 bases in between. Patients all relapsed after autologous stem cell transplantation, and there was variation in brentuximab vedotin exposure. Negative magnetic selection isolated CD4+ T cells from thawed PBMCs. Patients reached a best response of complete response, partial response or progressive disease. Assay: immunoSEQ multiplex PCR; the TCRdb copy retains only in-frame clones and omits some. The sample yields 9,500 to 15,000 clones, around 80% seen once. Details on this clone: The antigen is undetermined.

The V and J genes are TRBV7-6 and TRBJ2-2; D is unclear. This clonotype originated in a human donor with classical Hodgkin lymphoma. The input for sequencing was CD4+ T cells from blood, taken at baseline. The CDR3 sequence is CASSPQDTGELFF. Here the CDR3 DNA reads TGTGCCAGCAGCCCCCAGGACACCGGGGAGCTGTTTTTT.